This is a list of T cell receptor beta chains from one sample in a study of persistence of HIV-infected CD4 T cells. Some clones are missing from TCRdb's copy, which holds only in-frame ones; the method was immunoSEQ multiplex PCR. Among 40,000 to 55,000 clones listed, less than 90% were seen once. No antigen is known for these receptors. Specimen: CD4+ T cells sorted from PBMCs after 18-hour stimulation, collected from a patient who received antiretroviral therapy. Receptor source: an adult woman with HIV who was CMV-seropositive. The CDR3 runs from the conserved cysteine through the conserved F or W. D genes are given only for firm matches. Only part of the rows carry a size: once, few, many, or a class if the clone is expanded.

d_call,j_call,clone_size,v_call,cdr3_nt,cdr3_aa
.,TRBJ1-1,.,TRBV30,TGTGCCTCCGTCAGGGGTCGTTCTGAAGCTTTCTTT,CASVRGRSEAFF
.,TRBJ1-4,.,TRBV24-1,TGTGCCACCCAGGGCAATACTAATGAAAAACTGTTTTTT,CATQGNTNEKLFF
.,TRBJ1-1,once,TRBV6-5,TGTGCCAGCAGCTATGATATTCGGGACACTGAAGCTTTCTTT,CASSYDIRDTEAFF
.,TRBJ2-5,once,TRBV3-1/TRBV3-2,TGTGCCAGCAGCCAACGGTCCCAGGGGTTGAATACAGAGACCCAGTACTTC,CASSQRSQGLNTETQYF
.,TRBJ1-6,few,TRBV5-4,TGTGCCAGCAGCTTGGGAGCCTCCCTCCACTTT,CASSLGASLHF
.,TRBJ1-5,.,TRBV2,TGTGCCAGCAGTGTTTTCCGGTCGGGTCAGCCCCAGCATTTT,CASSVFRSGQPQHF
.,TRBJ2-5,.,TRBV5-1,TGCGCCAGCAGCTTGACGTCCAGCACAGAGACCCAGTACTTC,CASSLTSSTETQYF
TRBD1,TRBJ2-7,.,TRBV9,TGTGCCAGCAGCCTCCGGACAGGGGTAGATGGGGAGCAGTACTTC,CASSLRTGVDGEQYF
.,TRBJ1-2,.,TRBV5-1,TGCGCCAGCACCGAAATAGGACATTCAGGGGAAGGCTACACCTTC,CASTEIGHSGEGYTF
TRBD1,TRBJ1-2,once,TRBV12-3/TRBV12-4,TGTGCCAGCAGCACTCCGGGACAGGGAAGCTACACCTTC,CASSTPGQGSYTF
.,TRBJ2-2,.,TRBV5-1,TGCGCCAGCAGCTTGATGACAGGAGACACCGGGGAGCTGTTTTTT,CASSLMTGDTGELFF
.,TRBJ2-3,.,TRBV27,TGTGCCAGCAGTCCTCGCGGCTTTGCCCCTGGAGGGGCCGACACAGATACGCAGTATTTT,CASSPRGFAPGGADTDTQYF
.,TRBJ1-1,.,TRBV25-1,TGTGCCAGCAGTGAATTGGGACCTAGGAACACTGAAGCTTTCTTT,CASSELGPRNTEAFF
TRBD1,TRBJ1-3,.,TRBV28,TGTGCCAGCAGTCCCTTGGACAGGGATGGAAACACCATATATTTT,CASSPLDRDGNTIYF
TRBD2,TRBJ2-2,.,TRBV24-1,TGTGCCACCAGTTCGTCATGGCGGGGGAGAAACACCGGGGAGCTGTTTTTT,CATSSSWRGRNTGELFF
TRBD1,TRBJ2-2,.,TRBV6-1,TGTGCCAGCAGTCTAACAGGGGTGAACACCGGGGAGCTGTTTTTT,CASSLTGVNTGELFF
.,TRBJ2-1,once,TRBV4-1,TGCGCCAGCAGCCAAGTAGGGGGTACCTACAATGAGCAGTTCTTC,CASSQVGGTYNEQFF
TRBD2,TRBJ2-1,.,TRBV27,TGTGCCAGCAGTTCCGGATTCGCTAGCGGGGGGGCCGATGAGCAGTTCTTC,CASSSGFASGGADEQFF
TRBD1,TRBJ2-3,.,TRBV5-4,TGTGCCAGCAGTAGGGACAGGGGAGGGCAGTATTTT,CASSRDRGGQYF
TRBD1,TRBJ2-5,.,TRBV24-1,TGTGCCACCGTCGACAGGGTCGGGGAGACCCAGTACTTC,CATVDRVGETQYF
TRBD2,TRBJ2-5,few,TRBV11-2,TGTGCCAGCAGCTTAGTTTCCCGACTAGCGGGGGCCAGGCCGACCCAGTACTTC,CASSLVSRLAGARPTQYF
TRBD2,TRBJ2-7,.,TRBV13,TGTGCCAGCAGCTCCCAGCGGGGGGGCAGACACGAGCAGTACTTC,CASSSQRGGRHEQYF
.,TRBJ1-1,.,TRBV6-1,TGTGCCAGCAGTGAAAAGGGCAGTCACACTGAAGCTTTCTTT,CASSEKGSHTEAFF
.,TRBJ1-5,.,TRBV18,TGTGCCAGCTCACCACAACGGGCCCGCCAAGGACAGCCCCAGCATTTT,CASSPQRARQGQPQHF
.,TRBJ2-1,few,TRBV3-1/TRBV3-2,TGTGCCAGCAGAGCGGAGGGTGAGCAGTTCTTC,CASRAEGEQFF
.,TRBJ1-1,.,TRBV6-1,TGTGCCAGCAGTGAACATGCGGACACTGAAGCTTTCTTT,CASSEHADTEAFF
TRBD1,TRBJ1-4,.,TRBV29-1,TGCAGCGTCTCACAGGGGTATGAAAAACTGTTTTTT,CSVSQGYEKLFF
.,TRBJ1-2,.,TRBV6-1,TGTGCCAGCAGTGAAAGCAGGGGAGACTATGGCTACACCTTC,CASSESRGDYGYTF
.,TRBJ2-3,.,TRBV18,TGTGCCAGCTCACCCCGACAGGCCATTAGCACAGATACGCAGTATTTT,CASSPRQAISTDTQYF
TRBD2,TRBJ2-2,.,TRBV7-3,TGTGCCAGCAGCCTCGGACTAGCGGGGGCCACCGGGGAGCTGTTTTTT,CASSLGLAGATGELFF
.,TRBJ2-2,.,TRBV28,TGTGCCAGCAGTCCCCCCACCGGGGAGCTGTTTTTT,CASSPPTGELFF
.,TRBJ1-3,.,TRBV7-2,TGTGCCAGCAGCTTAGATGCCGTCGGAAACACCATATATTTT,CASSLDAVGNTIYF
.,TRBJ2-3,.,TRBV12-3/TRBV12-4,TGTGCCAGCAGTTTAGTCGATACGCAGTATTTT,CASSLVDTQYF
.,TRBJ2-7,.,TRBV3-1/TRBV3-2,TGTGCCAGCAGCCGTGGAGCCTACGAGCAGTACTTC,CASSRGAYEQYF
.,TRBJ2-3,.,TRBV7-3,TGTGCCAGCAGCTTGAACAGGGCAGATACGCAGTATTTT,CASSLNRADTQYF
.,TRBJ2-5,.,TRBV5-1,TGCGCCAGCAGCTTGGAACAGTCCCAAGAGACCCAGTACTTC,CASSLEQSQETQYF
.,TRBJ2-6,once,TRBV29-1,TGCAGCGTGTTACAGGTTGGTGGGGCCAACGTCCTGACTTTC,CSVLQVGGANVLTF
TRBD2,TRBJ2-3,once,TRBV13,TGTGCCAGCAGCCCCAAACTAGCGGGGACAGATACGCAGTATTTT,CASSPKLAGTDTQYF
.,TRBJ2-7,.,TRBV5-5,TGTGCCAGCAGCTTGGGGGACGGACGGTACGAGCAGTACTTC,CASSLGDGRYEQYF
.,TRBJ2-2,once,TRBV30,TGTGCCTGGAGTGTACGAGGGAACACCGGGGAGCTGTTTTTT,CAWSVRGNTGELFF